This T cell receptor (beta chain) was recorded in a study of graft-versus-host responses after intestinal transplantation. About the research overall: Tacrolimus and steroids were given for two to three years to all recipients after anti-thymocyte globulin induction. Study-wide results and limits: GvH clones were found in recipient marrow; some appeared first in ileum or blood. Peak circulating GvH clone levels were associated with early post-transplant HvG declines. Clonal ratios of graft-versus-host to host-versus-graft in allografts were high for patients exhibiting graft-donor T cell macrochimerism.

This clone was observed once. Its target is unknown. Only in-frame clones appear in the TCRdb table, and some are missing; sequencing was by immunoSEQ multiplex PCR. The sample contains more than 50,000 clones, approximately 90% of which appear only once. Per germline, CDR1 MNHEY and CDR2 SVGAGI. V was pared by 6 bases and J by 7 bases, with 8 bases of the junction left unmatched. The CDR3 consists of 15 residues. The chain combines TRBV6-5 with TRBJ2-1; 11 bases fit TRBD1. The clonotype was recovered from a human patient who received an intestinal transplant, so some T cells may come from the graft donor. The sample was PBMCs, taken about 4 months after intestinal transplantation. CDR3 sequence reads: CASRGDRGVGNEQFF. CDR3 bases: TGTGCCAGCAGGGGGGACAGGGGGGTTGGAAATGAGCAGTTCTTC.